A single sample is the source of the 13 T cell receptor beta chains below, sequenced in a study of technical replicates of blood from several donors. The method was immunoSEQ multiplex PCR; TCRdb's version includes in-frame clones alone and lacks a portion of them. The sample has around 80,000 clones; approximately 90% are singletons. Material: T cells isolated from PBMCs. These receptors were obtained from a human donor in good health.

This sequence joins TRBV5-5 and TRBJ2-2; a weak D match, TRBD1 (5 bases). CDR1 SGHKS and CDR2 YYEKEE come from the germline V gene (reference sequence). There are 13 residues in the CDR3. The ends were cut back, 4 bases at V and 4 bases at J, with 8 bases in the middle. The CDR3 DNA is TGTGCCAGCAGCGAAAGGGGCACCGGGGAGCTGTTTTTT. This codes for CASSERGTGELFF.

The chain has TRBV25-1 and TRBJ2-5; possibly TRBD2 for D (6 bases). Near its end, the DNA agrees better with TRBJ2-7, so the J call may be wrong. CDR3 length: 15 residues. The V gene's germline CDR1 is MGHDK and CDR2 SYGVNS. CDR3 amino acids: CASSEWREVIHEQYF. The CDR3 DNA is TGTGCCAGCAGTGAATGGCGGGAAGTCATCCACGAGCAGTACTTC.

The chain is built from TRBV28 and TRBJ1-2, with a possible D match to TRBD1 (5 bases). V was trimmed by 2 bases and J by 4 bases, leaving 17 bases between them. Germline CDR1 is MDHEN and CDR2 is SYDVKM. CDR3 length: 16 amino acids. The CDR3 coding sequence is TGTGCCAGCAGTTTAGAATATTCAGGGCGCGCCTATGGCTACACCTTC. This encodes CASSLEYSGRAYGYTF.

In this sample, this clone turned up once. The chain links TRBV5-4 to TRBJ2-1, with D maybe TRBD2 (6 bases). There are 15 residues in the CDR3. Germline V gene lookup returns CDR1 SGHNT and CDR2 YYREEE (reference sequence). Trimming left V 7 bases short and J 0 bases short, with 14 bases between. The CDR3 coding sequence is TGTGCCAGCGTTTTATCCGGGGGCTCCTACAATGAGCAGTTCTTC. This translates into CASVLSGGSYNEQFF.

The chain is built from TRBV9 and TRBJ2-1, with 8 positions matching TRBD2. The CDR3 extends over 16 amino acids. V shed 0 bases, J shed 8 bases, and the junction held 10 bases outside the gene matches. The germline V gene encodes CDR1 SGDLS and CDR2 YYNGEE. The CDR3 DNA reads TGTGCCAGCAGCGTAGGAAACGGGAGGGCTCGGGATGAGCAGTTCTTC. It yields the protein CASSVGNGRARDEQFF.

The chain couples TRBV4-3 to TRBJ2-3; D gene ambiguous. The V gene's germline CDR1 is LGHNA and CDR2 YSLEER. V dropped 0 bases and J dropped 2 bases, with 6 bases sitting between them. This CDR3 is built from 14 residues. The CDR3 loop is CASSQDVNTDTQYF. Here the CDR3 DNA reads TGCGCCAGCAGCCAAGACGTTAACACAGATACGCAGTATTTT.

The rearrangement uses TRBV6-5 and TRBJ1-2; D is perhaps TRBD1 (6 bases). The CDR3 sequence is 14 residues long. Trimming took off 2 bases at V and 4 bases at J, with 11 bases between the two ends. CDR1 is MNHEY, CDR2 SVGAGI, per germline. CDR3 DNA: TGTGCCAGCAGTTACCTAGGACAGCGCTATGGCTACACCTTC. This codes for CASSYLGQRYGYTF.

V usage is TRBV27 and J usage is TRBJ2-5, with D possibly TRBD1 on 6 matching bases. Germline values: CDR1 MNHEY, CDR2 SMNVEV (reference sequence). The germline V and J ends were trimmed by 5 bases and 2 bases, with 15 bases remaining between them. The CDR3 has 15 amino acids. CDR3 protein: CASSPRQVLQETQYF. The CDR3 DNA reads TGTGCCAGCAGTCCCCGACAGGTCCTACAAGAGACCCAGTACTTC.

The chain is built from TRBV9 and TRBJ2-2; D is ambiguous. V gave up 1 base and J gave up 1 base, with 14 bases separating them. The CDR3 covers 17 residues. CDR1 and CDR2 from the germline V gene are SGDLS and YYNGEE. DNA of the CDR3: TGTGCCAGCAGCGTAAGTAGAAACTACGAGAACACCGGGGAGCTGTTTTTT. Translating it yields CASSVSRNYENTGELFF.

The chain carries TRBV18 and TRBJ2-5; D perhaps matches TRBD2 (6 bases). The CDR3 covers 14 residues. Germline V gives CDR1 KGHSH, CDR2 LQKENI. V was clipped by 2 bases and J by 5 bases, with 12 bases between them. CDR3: CASSPGGGLETQYF. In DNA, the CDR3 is TGTGCCAGCTCACCAGGTGGAGGGCTGGAGACCCAGTACTTC.

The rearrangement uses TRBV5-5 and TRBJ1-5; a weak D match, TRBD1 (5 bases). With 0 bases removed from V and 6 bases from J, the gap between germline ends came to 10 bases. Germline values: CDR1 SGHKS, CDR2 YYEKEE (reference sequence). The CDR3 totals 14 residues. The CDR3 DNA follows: TGTGCCAGCAGCTTGGGGACCGGGGGTCAGCCCCAGCATTTT. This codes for CASSLGTGGQPQHF.

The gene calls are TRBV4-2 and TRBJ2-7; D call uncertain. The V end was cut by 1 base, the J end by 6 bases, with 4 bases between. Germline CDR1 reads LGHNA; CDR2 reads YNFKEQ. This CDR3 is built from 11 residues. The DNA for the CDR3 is TGTGCCAGCAGCCAAGCCCTCGAGCAGTACTTC. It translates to CASSQALEQYF.

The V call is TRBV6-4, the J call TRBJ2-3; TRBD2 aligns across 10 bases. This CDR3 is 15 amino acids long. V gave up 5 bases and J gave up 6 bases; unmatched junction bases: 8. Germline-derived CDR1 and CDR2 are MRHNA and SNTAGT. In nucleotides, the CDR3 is TGTGCCAGCAGTACAGCTAGCGGGAGTTTCGATACGCAGTATTTT. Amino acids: CASSTASGSFDTQYF.